A single sample is the source of the 2 T cell receptor beta chains below, sequenced in a study of blood T cell repertoires in COVID-19. Clones were read by immunoSEQ multiplex PCR, and TCRdb kept only the in-frame ones, dropping some. The sample lists 200,000 or so clones; 70% to 90% were seen once. Sequenced: PBMCs or T cells enriched from blood (not recorded which). The receptor set was obtained from a woman between 40 and 55 years old with acute COVID-19.

The V and J genes are TRBV5-1 and TRBJ1-2; D ambiguous. The V gene lost 4 bases and the J gene lost 8 bases, with 18 bases spanning the gap. The CDR3 sequence is 14 residues long. Looked up from germline, CDR1 is SGHRS and CDR2 is YFSETQ. This CDR3 is CASSLDSPSRGYTF. In DNA form, the CDR3 reads TGCGCCAGCAGCCTGGACTCACCGTCCCGGGGCTACACCTTC.

The V gene is TRBV29-1, the J gene TRBJ2-2; D is uncertain. CDR3 size: 14 residues. V lost 6 bases to trimming and J lost 4 bases, with 15 bases between them. Germline V gene sequence: CDR1 SQVTM, CDR2 ANQGSEA. CDR3 protein: CSVGARVATGELFF. The CDR3 coding sequence is TGCAGCGTGGGCGCAAGAGTCGCCACCGGGGAGCTGTTTTTT.